These 22 T cell receptor beta chains originate from one sample sequenced in a study of neurological immune-mediated disorders. TCRdb called the 5' RACE reads again in MiXCR, with one record for every CDR3 protein. This table holds some 50,000 distinct CDR3 sequences, roughly 14% found once. The time point denotes: longitudinal time-point 2. The material sequenced was PBMCs. The receptors originated from a male donor with HTLV-1-associated myelopathy (HAM/TSP).

This clonotype was seen at least ten times. The rearrangement uses TRBV5-5 and TRBJ1-1; D not certain. Germline assignment: CDR1 SGHKS and CDR2 YYEKEE (reference sequence). The CDR3 length is 12 residues. Trimming removed 6 bases at V and 6 bases at J, with 12 bases between. In nucleotides, the CDR3 is TGTGCCAGCATAAAAGACTTGGCTGAAGCTTTCTTT. Protein: CASIKDLAEAFF.

This clonotype was seen many times. The rearrangement uses TRBV7-9 and TRBJ2-7; 8 bases line up with TRBD1. CDR3 length: 15 amino acids. Germline trimming cut 2 bases from V and 1 base from J; bases unmatched to any gene: 4. Germline assignment: CDR1 SEHNR and CDR2 FQNEAQ (reference sequence). The CDR3 DNA reads TGTGCCAGCAGCTTATTGGGGACAGGATCCTACGAGCAGTACTTC. This sequence encodes CASSLLGTGSYEQYF.

This clonotype showed up many times. The chain links TRBV6-6 to TRBJ1-4; D is perhaps TRBD1 (5 bases). From germline, CDR1 is MNHNY and CDR2 SVGAGI (reference sequence). Trimming took off 6 bases at V and 8 bases at J, with 25 bases between the two ends. This CDR3 comprises 17 residues. CDR3 loop: CASSRRPRGLDGEKLFF. For the CDR3, the DNA is TGTGCCAGCAGCCGACGCCCCCGGGGCCTAGATGGAGAAAAACTGTTTTTT.

This clonotype was picked up many times. V is TRBV20-1 and J is TRBJ2-3; tentatively, D is TRBD2 (7 bases). The germline V gene encodes CDR1 DFQATT and CDR2 SNEGSKA (reference sequence). V was pared by 0 bases and J by 0 bases, with 13 bases between. This CDR3 comprises 16 residues. This CDR3 is CSARDLRGASTDTQYF. In nucleotides, the CDR3 is TGCAGTGCTAGAGATTTACGGGGGGCTAGCACAGATACGCAGTATTTT.

The V call is TRBV12-3 or TRBV12-4, the J call TRBJ2-3, with D perhaps TRBD1 (6 bases). CDR3 length: 14 residues. V was cut by 6 bases and J by 1 base, with 11 bases left in between. The CDR3 bases are TGTGCCAGCAGAACCGCAGGGGGCACAGATACGCAGTATTTT. It specifies CASRTAGGTDTQYF.

In this sample, this clonotype turned up many times. This rearrangement joins TRBV5-1 to TRBJ1-2; 9 bases line up with TRBD1. CDR1 is SGHRS and CDR2 is YFSETQ in the germline V gene. This CDR3 comprises 13 residues. The trim removed 4 bases at V and 6 bases at J, leaving 4 bases unmatched. CDR3 bases: TGCGCCAGCAGCCGGACAGGGGAGGATGGCTACACCTTC. Translation: CASSRTGEDGYTF.

This clonotype was detected many times. This sequence joins TRBV7-8 and TRBJ1-1; 9 nucleotides match TRBD1. Per the germline V gene, CDR1 is SGHVS and CDR2 is FQNEAQ. The CDR3 sequence is 13 residues long. Trimming removed 5 bases from V and 7 bases from J; junction bases left unmatched: 5. This chain's CDR3 is CASSRGQGGEAFF. The CDR3 region has the DNA TGTGCCAGCAGCAGGGGACAGGGTGGTGAAGCTTTCTTT.

This clonotype was found many times. V usage is TRBV5-5 and J usage is TRBJ2-7; D not certain. Trimming took 2 bases from V and 1 from J, leaving 7 bases between them. The germline V gene encodes CDR1 SGHKS and CDR2 YYEKEE (reference sequence). CDR3 length equals 13 residues. The CDR3 coding sequence is TGTGCCAGCAGCTTTGGGTGGTCCTACGAGCAGTACTTC. It specifies CASSFGWSYEQYF. The variable domain in full, with the rest retrieved from reference TRBV5-5 and TRBJ2-7, is DAGVTQSPTHLIKTRGQQVTLRCSPISGHKSVSWYQQVLGQGPQFIFQYYEKEERGRGNFPDRFSARQFPNYSSELNVNALLLGDSALYLCASSFGWSYEQYFGPGTRLTVT.

This clonotype was seen ten or more times. Being one base from a much bigger clone, this may be a read error. This chain links TRBV7-9 with TRBJ2-6; unclear D gene. This CDR3 is built from 13 residues. Germline assignment: CDR1 SEHNR and CDR2 FQNEAQ (reference sequence). CDR3 in DNA: TGTGCCAACAGCCTTAGCAGGGCCAACGTCCTGACTTTC. Translating it yields CANSLSRANVLTF.

V gene TRBV29-1 combines with J gene TRBJ2-3; the D gene is possibly TRBD1 (6 bases). Trimming removed 4 bases from V and 6 bases from J, with 14 bases in between. The CDR3 has 13 amino acids. Germline CDR1 and CDR2: SQVTM and ANQGSEA. In nucleotides, the CDR3 is TGCAGCGTTGTAGGGACAATCGTTGATACGCAGTATTTT. Translated, it gives CSVVGTIVDTQYF.

This clonotype has a count of ten or more. This chain connects TRBV5-1 to TRBJ2-6; no definite D call. Trimming removed 6 bases from V and 0 bases from J, with 10 bases in between. This CDR3 region has 15 residues. The V gene's germline CDR1 is SGHRS and CDR2 YFSETQ. Written as DNA, the CDR3 is TGCGCCAGCACGCCATTGGCCTCTGGGGCCAACGTCCTGACTTTC. Its translation is CASTPLASGANVLTF.

This clonotype was observed many times. The rearrangement uses TRBV20-1 and TRBJ2-3; D not resolved. Germline lookup yields CDR1 DFQATT and CDR2 SNEGSKA (reference sequence). CDR3 length equals 14 residues. Trimming pared 5 bases from V and 0 bases from J, leaving 12 bases between. In DNA form, the CDR3 reads TGCAGTGCTCTACAAACGTCTAGCACAGATACGCAGTATTTT. Translating gives CSALQTSSTDTQYF.

This clonotype has at least ten counts. V is TRBV14 and J is TRBJ2-3; D possibly matches TRBD1 or TRBD2 (5 bases each). CDR1 is SGHDN and CDR2 is FVKESK in the germline V gene. CDR3 size: 13 residues. V lost 4 bases and J 6 bases, leaving 11 bases between the germline ends. This CDR3 reads CASSLQGTDTQYF. In nucleotides, the CDR3 is TGTGCCAGCAGCCTACAAGGGACGGATACGCAGTATTTT.

This clonotype was seen repeatedly, ten times or more. The chain is built from TRBV29-1 and TRBJ2-5; D call uncertain. The CDR3 has 12 amino acids. The germline V gene has CDR1 SQVTM and CDR2 ANQGSEA. V was clipped by 4 bases and J by 4 bases, with 10 bases between them. The CDR3 DNA follows: TGCAGCGTTGGTCTGCAAGTAGAGACCCAGTACTTC. The encoded protein is CSVGLQVETQYF.

This clonotype was observed at least ten times. The V and J genes are TRBV4-1 and TRBJ2-2; D perhaps matches TRBD1 (5 bases). Trimming took 1 base from V and 3 from J, leaving 6 bases between them. Germline CDR1 and CDR2: MGHRA and YSYEKL. This CDR3 has 14 residues. The CDR3 DNA is TGCGCCAGCAGCCAAGGACAGTACACCGGGGAGCTGTTTTTT. This translates into CASSQGQYTGELFF.

This clonotype was recorded at least ten times. The chain combines TRBV5-1 with TRBJ2-7; 9 bases align to TRBD1. Germline V gives CDR1 SGHRS, CDR2 YFSETQ. The trim removed 4 bases at V and 3 bases at J, leaving 5 bases unmatched. The CDR3 has 14 amino acids. This CDR3 reads CASSSGQGNYEQYF. CDR3 DNA: TGCGCCAGCAGCAGTGGACAGGGGAACTACGAGCAGTACTTC.

This clonotype was detected many times. The chain combines TRBV20-1 with TRBJ2-5; D is uncertain. The germline V gene has CDR1 DFQATT and CDR2 SNEGSKA (reference sequence). Trimming removed 1 base at V and 3 bases at J, with 12 bases between. This CDR3 is built from 14 residues. The CDR3 protein is CSARVGLLKETQYF. DNA of the CDR3: TGCAGTGCTAGAGTAGGGCTATTAAAAGAGACCCAGTACTTC.

This chain uses TRBV20-1 with TRBJ2-5; TRBD1 aligns across 9 bases. CDR1 is DFQATT, CDR2 SNEGSKA, per germline (reference sequence). After removal of 3 bases from V and 5 bases from J, the junction contained 7 bases not matched to a gene. CDR3 length: 14 amino acids. In nucleotides, the CDR3 is TGCAGTGCTAGTGCCACAGGGGGCGCGGAGACCCAGTACTTC. Translated: CSASATGGAETQYF.

This clonotype was counted ten times or more. This chain connects TRBV20-1 to TRBJ2-5; a possible D gene is TRBD1 (6 bases). V shed 5 bases and J shed 3 bases, with 13 bases lying between them. In germline, CDR1 is DFQATT, CDR2 SNEGSKA (reference sequence). This CDR3 has 13 amino acids. CDR3: CSAPGAWEETQYF. CDR3 in DNA: TGCAGTGCTCCAGGGGCTTGGGAAGAGACCCAGTACTTC.

This clonotype was recorded at least ten times. This sequence joins TRBV2 and TRBJ2-3; D gene unclear. The CDR3 consists of 14 residues. Trimming cost V 3 bases and J 2 bases, with 9 bases left between them. Germline CDR1 and CDR2: SNHLY and FYNNEI. CDR3 sequence (DNA): TGTGCCAGCAGTGATGACTTTTACACAGATACGCAGTATTTT. Amino acid sequence: CASSDDFYTDTQYF.

This clonotype occurred many times. The J gene is TRBJ2-5, the V gene TRBV20-1; 8 positions match TRBD2. CDR1 and CDR2 (germline): DFQATT, SNEGSKA (reference sequence). Unmatched junction bases numbered 5, after V lost 3 bases and J lost 5 bases. There are 13 residues in the CDR3. The CDR3 DNA sequence: TGCAGTGCTAGGCGGGGGGCCTGGGAGACCCAGTACTTC. Its translation: CSARRGAWETQYF.

Ten or more counts support this clonotype. The rearrangement uses TRBV7-2 and TRBJ1-6, with D possibly matching TRBD1 (5 bases). The length of the CDR3 is 17 residues. Trimming removed 0 bases from V and 3 bases from J, with 12 bases in between. The germline gives CDR1 SGHTA, CDR2 FQGNSA. In DNA, the CDR3 is TGTGCCAGCAGCTTAGCGGGAGGGGAGCTCTATAATTCACCCCTCCACTTT. This translates into CASSLAGGELYNSPLHF.